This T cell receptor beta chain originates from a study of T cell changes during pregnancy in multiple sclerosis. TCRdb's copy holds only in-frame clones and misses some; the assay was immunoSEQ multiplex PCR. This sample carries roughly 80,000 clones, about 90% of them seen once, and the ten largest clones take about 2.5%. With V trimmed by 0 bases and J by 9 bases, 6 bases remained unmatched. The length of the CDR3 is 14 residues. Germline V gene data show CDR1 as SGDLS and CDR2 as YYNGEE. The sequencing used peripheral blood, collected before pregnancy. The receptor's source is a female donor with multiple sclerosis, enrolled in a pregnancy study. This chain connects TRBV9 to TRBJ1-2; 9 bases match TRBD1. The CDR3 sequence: CASSVVSGQGSYTF. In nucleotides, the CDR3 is TGTGCCAGCAGCGTAGTTTCGGGACAGGGAAGCTACACCTTC.